The T cell receptor (beta chain) under discussion was sequenced for a study of T cell responses to AZD1222 COVID-19 vaccine. The table came from immunoSEQ multiplex PCR; TCRdb's copy has only in-frame clones and leaves some out. Here the sample spans around 140,000 clones, approximately 91% being singletons. Study-level points and caveats: Seropositive AZD1222 recipients at baseline numbered only 6 or 7. White British people made up most donors, females outnumbered males, and clonal diversity was possibly underestimated. Of spike-specific TCRs, nearly half reportedly target regions left unmutated in variants. CD4 TCRs linked to vaccination spanned spike, dominating at 160-218 and 743-854.

Points on this clone: Antigen: not known.

V lost 8 bases and J 5 bases, leaving 19 bases between the germline ends. Germline loops: CDR1 MNHEY, CDR2 SMNVEV (reference sequence). The CDR3 has 15 residues. The receptor was isolated from an adult in good health. The chain combines TRBV27 with TRBJ2-1; no definite D call. Sequenced here: peripheral blood, sampled on day 0 of AZD1222 vaccination. In nucleotides, the CDR3 is TGTGCCAGCGGGTCCCGTCTGGAGTATCACAATGAGCAGTTCTTC. Protein product: CASGSRLEYHNEQFF.